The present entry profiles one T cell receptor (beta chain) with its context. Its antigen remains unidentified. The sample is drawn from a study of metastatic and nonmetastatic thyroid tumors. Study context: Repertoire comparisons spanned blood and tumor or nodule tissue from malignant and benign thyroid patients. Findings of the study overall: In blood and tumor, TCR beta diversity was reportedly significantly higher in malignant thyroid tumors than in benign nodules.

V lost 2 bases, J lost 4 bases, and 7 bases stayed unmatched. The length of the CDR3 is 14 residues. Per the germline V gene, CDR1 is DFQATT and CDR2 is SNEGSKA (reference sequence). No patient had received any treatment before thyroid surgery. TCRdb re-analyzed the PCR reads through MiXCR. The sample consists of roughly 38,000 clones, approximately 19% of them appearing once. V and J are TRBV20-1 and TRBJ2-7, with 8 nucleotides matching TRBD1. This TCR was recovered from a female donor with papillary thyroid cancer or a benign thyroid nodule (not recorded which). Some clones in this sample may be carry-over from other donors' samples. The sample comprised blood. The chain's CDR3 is CSARYGTGWYEQYF. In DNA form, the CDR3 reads TGCAGTGCTAGATATGGGACAGGATGGTACGAGCAGTACTTC.